These T cell receptor beta chains were read from a single sample in a study of T-cell reconstitution after alpha-beta-depleted transplantation in children. TCRdb ran MiXCR on the PCR reads and lists one entry per CDR3 protein. This repertoire shows almost 600,000 distinct CDR3 sequences, more than 20% found once; its top ten account for around a third. The material was PBMCs, obtained before TCRalphabeta/CD19-depleted stem cell transplant. These receptors originate from a boy younger than two with Wiskott-Aldrich syndrome, due to receive a stem cell transplant. Both conserved end residues are part of each CDR3. Each record gives: clone size, J gene, D gene, V gene, CDR3 DNA, CDR3 protein. The D gene is left open where the match is weak. Clone size is given for some rows only: seen once, a few or many times, or a class if the clone is expanded.

size: few; J: TRBJ1-5; D: NA; V: TRBV30; DNA: TGTGCCTGGAGCGCGGGTACCAGACAGCCCCAGCATTTT; CDR3: CAWSAGTRQPQHF
size: few; J: TRBJ2-3; D: NA; V: TRBV30; DNA: TGTGCCTGGAGTAGAGTGGGGTCAGATACGCAGTATTTT; CDR3: CAWSRVGSDTQYF
size: NA; J: TRBJ2-7; D: TRBD2; V: TRBV6-1; DNA: TGTGCCATCTCAGGACTAGCGGGACCAGGGGGGCAGTACTTC; CDR3: CAISGLAGPGGQYF
size: few; J: TRBJ1-3; D: NA; V: TRBV7-2; DNA: TGTGCCAGCAGCTTAAGAAAGCACTCTGGAAACACCATATATTTT; CDR3: CASSLRKHSGNTIYF
size: NA; J: TRBJ1-1; D: NA; V: TRBV29-1; DNA: TGCAGCGTTGATGGGGGGGCCAACACTGAAGCTTTCTTT; CDR3: CSVDGGANTEAFF
size: few; J: TRBJ2-5; D: NA; V: TRBV20-1; DNA: TGCAGTGCTACCAAGCAGAGCGGCAACCAAGAGACCCAGTACTTC; CDR3: CSATKQSGNQETQYF
size: NA; J: TRBJ2-6; D: NA; V: TRBV5-1; DNA: TGCGCCAGCAGCTTGTCACCTCCGGGCCGAGGGTCTGGGGCCAACGTCCTGACTTTC; CDR3: CASSLSPPGRGSGANVLTF
size: NA; J: TRBJ2-1; D: NA; V: TRBV27; DNA: TGTGCCAGCAGTCGGGACCTGCACAATGAGCAGTTCTTC; CDR3: CASSRDLHNEQFF
size: NA; J: TRBJ2-1; D: TRBD1; V: TRBV28; DNA: TGTGCCAGCAGTTTTGAGGGACAGGGATCCAATGAGCAGTTCTTC; CDR3: CASSFEGQGSNEQFF
size: NA; J: TRBJ1-2; D: TRBD1; V: TRBV11-1; DNA: TGTGCCAGCAGCGGGACAGGGGCCGGAGCGGACGGTAACTATGGCTACACCTTC; CDR3: CASSGTGAGADGNYGYTF
size: many; J: TRBJ2-1; D: NA; V: TRBV5-1; DNA: TGCGCCAGCAGCCCTAGCTCCTACAATGAGCAGTTCTTC; CDR3: CASSPSSYNEQFF
size: NA; J: TRBJ2-1; D: TRBD2; V: TRBV5-6; DNA: TGTGCCAGCAGCTTTGGTAGACTAGCTCGCAATGAGCAGTTCTTC; CDR3: CASSFGRLARNEQFF
size: NA; J: TRBJ2-1; D: TRBD2; V: TRBV5-1; DNA: TGCGCCAGCAGCACGGGACTAGCGGCCTCCTACAATGAGCAGTTCTTC; CDR3: CASSTGLAASYNEQFF
size: NA; J: TRBJ2-7; D: TRBD2; V: TRBV6-1; DNA: TGTGCCAGCAACTCCCCGACTAGCCCCGTCGAGCAGTACTTC; CDR3: CASNSPTSPVEQYF
size: few; J: TRBJ2-7; D: TRBD2; V: TRBV3-1; DNA: TGTGCCAGCAGCCAAGGGGGACTAGCGGGAAGCTCCTACGAGCAGTACTTC; CDR3: CASSQGGLAGSSYEQYF
size: few; J: TRBJ2-2; D: NA; V: TRBV24-1; DNA: TGTGCCACCAGTCCCGGACAGAAGAACACCGGGGAGCTGTTTTTT; CDR3: CATSPGQKNTGELFF
size: NA; J: TRBJ2-7; D: TRBD2; V: TRBV11-2; DNA: TGTGCCAGCAGCTTAGATTGGAGGTCGGGGAGGGCCCCCTACGAGCAGTACTTC; CDR3: CASSLDWRSGRAPYEQYF
size: NA; J: TRBJ2-5; D: TRBD1; V: TRBV9; DNA: TGTGCCAGCAGCGTAGAATTGTCGGACAGGCAAGAGACCCAGTACTTC; CDR3: CASSVELSDRQETQYF
size: few; J: TRBJ1-4; D: NA; V: TRBV30; DNA: TGTGCCTGGAGTGGGTCCTCAGGGCGAAATGAAAAACTGTTTTTT; CDR3: CAWSGSSGRNEKLFF
size: NA; J: TRBJ1-6; D: TRBD1; V: TRBV7-8; DNA: TGTGCCAGCAGCCTACTGACAGGGAGAATTTCACCCCTCCACTTT; CDR3: CASSLLTGRISPLHF